Listed below are T cell receptor beta chains from one sample, sequenced in a study of blood T cell repertoires in COVID-19. Assay: immunoSEQ multiplex PCR; the TCRdb copy retains only in-frame clones and omits some. The sample includes 150,000 or so clones, about 83% of them seen just once. The specimen was peripheral blood. Receptor source: a woman aged 55-70 years with COVID-19, enrolled during active disease. The CDR3 runs from the conserved cysteine through the conserved F or W. A D gene is named only where the DNA matches it firmly. Expanded clones get a size class; other rows say once, few or many, or leave the size out.

V: TRBV7-3; D: NA; J: TRBJ1-3; size: NA; CDR3: CASSTGPSSSGNTIYF; DNA: TGTGCCAGCAGCACAGGGCCCTCATCCTCTGGAAACACCATATATTTT
V: TRBV3-1/TRBV3-2; D: NA; J: TRBJ1-1; size: NA; CDR3: CASSLTAGGTEAFF; DNA: TGTGCCAGCAGCCTTACTGCGGGAGGGACTGAAGCTTTCTTT
V: TRBV5-1; D: TRBD2; J: TRBJ2-3; size: NA; CDR3: CASSPAGIADTQYF; DNA: TGCGCCAGCAGTCCAGCGGGAATAGCAGATACGCAGTATTTT
V: TRBV5-1; D: TRBD2; J: TRBJ2-3; size: once; CDR3: CASSLFPSGSSTDTQYF; DNA: TGCGCCAGCAGCTTATTTCCTAGCGGGAGTAGCACAGATACGCAGTATTTT
V: TRBV7-9; D: NA; J: TRBJ1-1; size: few; CDR3: CASSLPMNTEAFF; DNA: TGTGCTAGCAGCTTACCCATGAACACTGAAGCTTTCTTT
V: TRBV19; D: TRBD1; J: TRBJ1-4; size: NA; CDR3: CASRDRAETNEKLFF; DNA: TGTGCCAGTCGGGACAGGGCAGAAACTAATGAAAAACTGTTTTTT
V: TRBV7-9; D: NA; J: TRBJ1-1; size: NA; CDR3: CASSFEGRGEAFF; DNA: TGTGCCAGCAGCTTTGAGGGGAGGGGTGAAGCTTTCTTT
V: TRBV30; D: NA; J: TRBJ2-5; size: NA; CDR3: CAWSQGLQETQYF; DNA: TGTGCCTGGAGTCAGGGTCTCCAAGAGACCCAGTACTTC
V: TRBV5-1; D: NA; J: TRBJ2-2; size: NA; CDR3: CASSPGGTGELFF; DNA: TGCGCCAGCAGCCCCGGAGGGACCGGGGAGCTGTTTTTT
V: TRBV6-1; D: NA; J: TRBJ1-4; size: NA; CDR3: CASSERTPGGGEKLFF; DNA: TGTGCCAGCAGTGAACGTACTCCAGGTGGTGGTGAAAAACTGTTTTTT
V: TRBV6-1; D: NA; J: TRBJ1-4; size: NA; CDR3: CASSEEGGRLRRNEKLFF; DNA: TGTGCCAGCAGTGAAGAAGGGGGTCGTCTTCGCCGTAATGAAAAACTGTTTTTT
V: TRBV5-1; D: TRBD1; J: TRBJ2-1; size: NA; CDR3: CASSPRVDRVGNEQFF; DNA: TGCGCCAGCAGCCCCCGTGTGGACAGGGTAGGAAATGAGCAGTTCTTC
V: TRBV13; D: NA; J: TRBJ1-4; size: NA; CDR3: CASSLLARNEKLFF; DNA: TGTGCCAGCAGCTTACTGGCCAGAAATGAAAAACTGTTTTTT
V: TRBV3-1/TRBV3-2; D: NA; J: TRBJ1-1; size: NA; CDR3: CASCFGGANTEAFF; DNA: TGTGCCAGCTGCTTTGGCGGGGCTAACACTGAAGCTTTCTTT
V: TRBV5-6; D: NA; J: TRBJ1-1; size: NA; CDR3: CASSPGGRAEAFF; DNA: TGTGCCAGCAGCCCGGGGGGAAGGGCTGAAGCTTTCTTT
V: TRBV29-1; D: NA; J: TRBJ1-2; size: NA; CDR3: CSVVARGGYTF; DNA: TGCAGCGTTGTGGCCCGGGGTGGCTACACCTTC
V: TRBV25-1; D: NA; J: TRBJ1-1; size: NA; CDR3: CASSAGSGTEAFF; DNA: TGTGCCAGCAGTGCAGGGTCGGGCACTGAAGCTTTCTTT
V: TRBV19; D: NA; J: TRBJ2-5; size: NA; CDR3: CASSIGAQETQYF; DNA: TGTGCCAGTAGTATTGGAGCCCAAGAGACCCAGTACTTC
V: TRBV18; D: TRBD1; J: TRBJ2-3; size: NA; CDR3: CASTGQRTTSDTQYF; DNA: TGTGCCAGCACGGGACAGCGAACGACTTCAGATACGCAGTATTTT
V: TRBV19; D: NA; J: TRBJ1-2; size: NA; CDR3: CASSTGSGYGYTF; DNA: TGTGCCAGTAGTACAGGGTCGGGCTATGGCTACACCTTC
V: TRBV19; D: NA; J: TRBJ2-7; size: few; CDR3: CASSPRGNYEQYF; DNA: TGTGCCAGTAGTCCGCGCGGAAACTACGAGCAGTACTTC
V: TRBV7-9; D: NA; J: TRBJ1-4; size: NA; CDR3: CASSLESINEKLFF; DNA: TGTGCCAGCAGCTTAGAGAGTATTAATGAAAAACTGTTTTTT
V: TRBV19; D: NA; J: TRBJ1-1; size: NA; CDR3: CASSRKLVGPTEAFF; DNA: TGTGCCAGTAGCCGAAAGCTAGTGGGTCCCACTGAAGCTTTCTTT
V: TRBV6-5; D: NA; J: TRBJ2-5; size: NA; CDR3: CASSRVAETQYF; DNA: TGTGCCAGCAGCCGGGTGGCGGAGACCCAGTACTTC
V: TRBV20-1; D: TRBD1; J: TRBJ1-2; size: NA; CDR3: CSASEGADYGYTF; DNA: TGCAGTGCTAGTGAGGGGGCGGACTATGGCTACACCTTC